This section outlines one TCR beta chain sequence together with its context. This record belongs to a study of blood T cell repertoires in COVID-19. Study-level background: Donors in the United States, Italy and Spain gave samples during acute or convalescent COVID-19. T cells, B-cell-depleted T cells, or PBMCs supplied cDNA or gDNA.

Original processing methods: Estimated nucleated cell counts came from reference gene primer amplification. Clones were read by immunoSEQ multiplex PCR, and TCRdb kept only the in-frame ones, dropping some. V, J and clone size are those of that table, while D and trimming were read from the DNA. The sample consists of about 70,000 clones, about three quarters of them appearing once. Germline V gives CDR1 MGHRA, CDR2 YSYEKL. The CDR3 extends over 18 amino acids. The V and J ends lost 4 bases and 2 bases respectively, with 23 bases between them. This chain links TRBV4-1 with TRBJ1-1, with a weak D call TRBD1 (6 bases). The TCR comes from a woman older than 75 with active or convalescent COVID-19. Specimen: peripheral blood. CDR3 residues: CASSPSPRLTGKNTEAFF. CDR3 coding DNA: TGCGCCAGCAGCCCTTCCCCGCGCTTAACAGGGAAAAACACTGAAGCTTTCTTT.